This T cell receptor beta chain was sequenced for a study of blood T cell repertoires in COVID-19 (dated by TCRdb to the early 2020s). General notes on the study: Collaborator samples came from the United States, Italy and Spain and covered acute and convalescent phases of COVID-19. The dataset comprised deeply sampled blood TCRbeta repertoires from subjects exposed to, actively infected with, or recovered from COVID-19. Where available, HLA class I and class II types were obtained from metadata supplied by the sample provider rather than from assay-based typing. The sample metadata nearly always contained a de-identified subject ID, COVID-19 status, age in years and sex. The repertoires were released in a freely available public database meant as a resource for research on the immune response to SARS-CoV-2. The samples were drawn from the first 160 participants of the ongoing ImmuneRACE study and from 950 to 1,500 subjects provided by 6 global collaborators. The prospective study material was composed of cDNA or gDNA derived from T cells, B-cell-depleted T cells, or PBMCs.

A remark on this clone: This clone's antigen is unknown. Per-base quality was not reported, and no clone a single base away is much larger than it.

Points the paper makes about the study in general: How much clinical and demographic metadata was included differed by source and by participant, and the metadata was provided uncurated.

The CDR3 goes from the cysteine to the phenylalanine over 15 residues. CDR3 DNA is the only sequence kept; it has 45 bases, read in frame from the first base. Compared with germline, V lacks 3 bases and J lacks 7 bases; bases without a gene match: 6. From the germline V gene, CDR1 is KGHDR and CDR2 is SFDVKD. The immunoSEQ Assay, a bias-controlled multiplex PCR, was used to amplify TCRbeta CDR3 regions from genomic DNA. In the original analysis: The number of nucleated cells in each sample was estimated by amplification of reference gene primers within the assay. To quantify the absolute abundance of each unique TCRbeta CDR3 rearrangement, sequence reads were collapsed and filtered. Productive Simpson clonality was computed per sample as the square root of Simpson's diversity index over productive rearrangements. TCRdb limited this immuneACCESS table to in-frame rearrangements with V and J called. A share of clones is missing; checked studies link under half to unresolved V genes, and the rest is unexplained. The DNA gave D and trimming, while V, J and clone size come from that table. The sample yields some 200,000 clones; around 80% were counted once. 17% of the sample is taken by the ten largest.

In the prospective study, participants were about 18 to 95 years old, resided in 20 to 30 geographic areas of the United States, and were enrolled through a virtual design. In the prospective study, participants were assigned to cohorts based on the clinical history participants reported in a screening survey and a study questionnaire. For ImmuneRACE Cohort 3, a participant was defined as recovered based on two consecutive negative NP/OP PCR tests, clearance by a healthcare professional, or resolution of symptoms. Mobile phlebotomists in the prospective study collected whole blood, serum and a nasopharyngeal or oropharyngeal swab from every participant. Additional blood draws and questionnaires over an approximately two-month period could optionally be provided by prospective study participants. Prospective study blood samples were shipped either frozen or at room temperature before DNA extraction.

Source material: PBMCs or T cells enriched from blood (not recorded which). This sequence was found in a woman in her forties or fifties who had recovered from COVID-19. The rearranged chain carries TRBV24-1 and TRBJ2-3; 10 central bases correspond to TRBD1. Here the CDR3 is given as CATSDQWTGGHTQYF. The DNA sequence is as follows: TGTGCCACCAGTGATCAATGGACAGGGGGGCATACGCAGTATTTT.